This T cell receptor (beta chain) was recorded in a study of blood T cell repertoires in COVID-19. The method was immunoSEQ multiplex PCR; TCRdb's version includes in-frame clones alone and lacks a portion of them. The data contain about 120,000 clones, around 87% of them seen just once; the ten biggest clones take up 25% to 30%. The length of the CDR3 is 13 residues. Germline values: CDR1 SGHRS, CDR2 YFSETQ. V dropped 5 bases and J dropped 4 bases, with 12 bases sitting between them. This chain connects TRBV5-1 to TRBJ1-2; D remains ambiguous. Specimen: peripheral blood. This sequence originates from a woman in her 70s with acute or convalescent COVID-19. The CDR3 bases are TGCGCCAGCAGACGCGAGGGATCCTATGGCTACACCTTC. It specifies CASRREGSYGYTF.